This T cell receptor beta chain stems from a study of T cell changes during pregnancy in multiple sclerosis. Repertoires were generated with immunoSEQ multiplex PCR, while TCRdb's copy carries only in-frame clones and drops some. The sample contains over 45,000 clones, roughly 90% of which appear only once. The CDR3 runs 11 residues. V shed 6 bases and J shed 3 bases, with 6 bases lying between them. Germline lookup yields CDR1 LNHDA and CDR2 SQIVND (reference sequence). This clonotype was obtained from a female donor in good health, enrolled as a control in a pregnancy study. The specimen was peripheral blood, collected in the third trimester of pregnancy. The chain recombines TRBV19 with TRBJ2-7; a weak D match, TRBD2 (6 bases). The DNA of the CDR3 is TGTGCCAGTAGGGGAGGCTACGAGCAGTACTTC. This codes for CASRGGYEQYF.